The 8 T cell receptor beta chains reported below all come from one sample, sequenced in a study of siplizumab effects on memory and regulatory T cells. Measured with immunoSEQ multiplex PCR; TCRdb has only the in-frame clones, and not every one. Of approximately 100,000 clones listed, roughly 94% are singletons. Sequencing was done on a sample of Tregs sorted from blood. These receptors were obtained from a human donor in good health.

The chain couples TRBV25-1 to TRBJ2-2; 12 nucleotides match TRBD2. V lost 3 bases and J lost 3; bases outside the gene matches: 8. The CDR3 is 18 residues long. Per the germline V gene, CDR1 is MGHDK and CDR2 is SYGVNS. DNA for the CDR3: TGTGCCAGCAGTGACCGAGGACTAGCGGGAAGATACACCGGGGAGCTGTTTTTT. Its translation is CASSDRGLAGRYTGELFF.

The V gene is TRBV9, the J gene TRBJ2-7; no reliable D call. The germline V gene has CDR1 SGDLS and CDR2 YYNGEE. The CDR3 length is 15 residues. Trimming cost V 4 bases and J 0 bases, with 14 bases left between them. CDR3: CASSPGQTSSYEQYF. The CDR3, as DNA: TGTGCCAGCAGCCCCGGGCAGACGAGCTCCTACGAGCAGTACTTC.

The rearrangement links TRBV25-1 to TRBJ2-1; TRBD1 aligns across 8 bases. CDR3 size: 14 residues. From germline, CDR1 is MGHDK and CDR2 SYGVNS. The V gene end was trimmed by 7 bases and the J gene end by 9 bases; junction bases not matched to a gene: 11. CDR3 amino acids: CASNPSGTGGEQFF. CDR3 DNA sequence: TGTGCCAGCAACCCCTCCGGGACAGGAGGTGAGCAGTTCTTC.

The gene calls are TRBV5-1 and TRBJ2-1, with D unclear. The CDR3 spans 15 residues. Germline values: CDR1 SGHRS, CDR2 YFSETQ. V was cut by 3 bases and J by 7 bases, with 17 bases left in between. The CDR3 bases are TGCGCCAGCAGCTCGACAACCTGGGTGCGGAATGAGCAGTTCTTC. Translated: CASSSTTWVRNEQFF.

This rearrangement joins TRBV7-9 to TRBJ2-4; TRBD2 is a possible D gene (6 bases). The CDR3 totals 17 residues. V lost 5 bases and J 7 bases, leaving 24 bases between the germline ends. The V gene's germline CDR1 is SEHNR and CDR2 FQNEAQ (reference sequence). This CDR3 reads CASSRRLGIAAGNIQYF. CDR3 in DNA: TGTGCCAGCAGCCGACGACTGGGAATAGCCGCGGGGAACATTCAGTACTTC. The full variable domain, in which reference TRBV7-9 and TRBJ2-4 provide the parts outside the CDR3, is DTGVSQNPRHKITKRGQNVTFRCDPISEHNRLYWYRQTLGQGPEFLTYFQNEAQLEKSRLLSDRFSAERPKGSFSTLEIQRTEQGDSAMYLCASSRRLGIAAGNIQYFGAGTRLSVL.

The chain is built from TRBV18 and TRBJ2-2, with D possibly TRBD2 on 5 matching bases. Germline CDR1 reads KGHSH; CDR2 reads LQKENI. V lost 3 bases and J lost 6, with 20 bases in between. This CDR3 has 17 residues. The CDR3: CASSPPTGWKAAGELFF. The CDR3 coding sequence is TGTGCCAGCTCACCCCCCACGGGATGGAAAGCGGCCGGGGAGCTGTTTTTT.

This sequence joins TRBV15 and TRBJ2-1; 8 bases match TRBD2. This CDR3 has 20 residues. In germline, CDR1 is LNHNV, CDR2 YYDKDF (reference sequence). J lost 5 bases, V lost 4 bases, and 22 bases had no gene match. CDR3 sequence reads: CATSTIAGLILSGKNNEQFF. In DNA, the CDR3 is TGTGCCACCAGCACGATCGCGGGTCTCATTCTTAGCGGGAAAAACAATGAGCAGTTCTTC.

The chain couples TRBV4-2 to TRBJ2-7, with 13 bases fitting TRBD2. CDR1 LGHNA and CDR2 YNFKEQ come from the germline V gene. The J segment lost 1 base and the V segment lost 1 base, leaving 10 bases of the junction unmatched. The CDR3 spans 19 residues. The chain's CDR3 is CASSQGVGLAGSRSYEQYF. In DNA, the CDR3 is TGTGCCAGCAGCCAAGGAGTGGGACTAGCGGGAAGTCGATCCTACGAGCAGTACTTC.